The 9 T cell receptor beta chains presented below share a single source sample, sequenced in a study of T cell clusters in autoimmune cytopenias (dated 2019 in TCRdb). Sequencing used an Illumina MiSeq. Multiplex PCR with a touch-down protocol amplified TRB rearrangements, with the TRB-A and TRB-B primer pools combined in a single tube. After the reads were reprocessed by TCRdb, one entry was made per CDR3 protein sequence, with no DNA. The sample's table lists a count of 9,500 to 12,000 distinct CDR3 sequences. Clones ranked in the top ten supply about 30% of the sample. Each sample's TRB amplification started from around 260 ng of peripheral blood genomic DNA, which corresponds to tens of thousands of genome equivalents. Separately, the same data were catalogued under a study of T cell repertoires in aging, cancer and after chemotherapy.

Sample: peripheral blood. These receptors all stem from a human donor in good health.

The chain combines TRBV27 with TRBJ2-1; the D gene TCRdb calls, TRBD2, cannot be checked with no DNA. The CDR3 runs to 17 residues. CDR1 and CDR2 from the germline V gene are MNHEY and SMNVEV (reference sequence). CDR3 protein: CASSSFRSGGVYNEQFF.

The chain employs TRBV6-1 and TRBJ1-2; TCRdb selects TRBD1, and the lack of DNA leaves this call unchecked. In germline, CDR1 is MNHNS, CDR2 SASEGT. The CDR3 is made up of 13 amino acids. CDR3 residues: CASSIDRGYGYTF.

This clonotype counts as hyperexpanded (1% or more) by frequency. CDR3 residues: CSVEPDRGRKETQYF. The V gene is TRBV29-1, the J gene TRBJ2-5; TCRdb reports TRBD1, a call that lacks DNA to check it against. This CDR3 spans 15 amino acids. The germline V gene has CDR1 SQVTM and CDR2 ANQGSEA.

This chain links TRBV18 with TRBJ1-4. Germline V gene lookup returns CDR1 KGHSH and CDR2 LQKENI. This CDR3 region has 13 residues. CDR3 sequence reads: CASSPRGGEKLFF.

This chain uses TRBV29-1 with TRBJ2-2; TCRdb names TRBD2, which stays unverified in the absence of DNA. Germline values: CDR1 SQVTM, CDR2 ANQGSEA. The CDR3 totals 14 residues. The CDR3 sequence is CSAREGILTGELFF.

The rearrangement uses TRBV6-4 and TRBJ2-2. The length of the CDR3 is 15 residues. The germline gives CDR1 MRHNA, CDR2 SNTAGT. The CDR3 reads CASSEAWWGTGELFF.

This chain links TRBV15 with TRBJ2-1; lacking DNA, the TRBD2 call made by TCRdb goes unchecked. The CDR3 covers 16 residues. The germline gives CDR1 LNHNV, CDR2 YYDKDF (reference sequence). The CDR3 sequence is CATSRKSGRSRYEQFF.

The rearrangement uses TRBV6-5 and TRBJ1-2; the D call of TRBD1 rests on TCRdb alone, since no DNA is present to check it. The V gene's germline CDR1 is MNHEY and CDR2 SVGAGI. The CDR3 has 13 residues. The CDR3 loop reads CASSTAGVSGYTF.

The gene calls are TRBV10-3 and TRBJ2-1; there is no DNA to check the TCRdb D call of TRBD2. The CDR3 runs to 16 residues. Germline assignment: CDR1 ENHRY and CDR2 SYGVKD. CDR3 loop: CAISDGVLAGGNEQFF.